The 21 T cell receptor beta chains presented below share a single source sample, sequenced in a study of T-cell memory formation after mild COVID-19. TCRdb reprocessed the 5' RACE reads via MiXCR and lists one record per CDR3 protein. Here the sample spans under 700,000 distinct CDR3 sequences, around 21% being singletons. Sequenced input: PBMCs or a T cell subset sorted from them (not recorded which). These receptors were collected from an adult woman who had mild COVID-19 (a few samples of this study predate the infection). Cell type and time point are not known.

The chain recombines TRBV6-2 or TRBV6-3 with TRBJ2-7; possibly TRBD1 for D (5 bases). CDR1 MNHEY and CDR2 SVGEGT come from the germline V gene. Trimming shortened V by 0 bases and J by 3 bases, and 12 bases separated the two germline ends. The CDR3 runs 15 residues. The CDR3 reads CASSYSGIDSYEQYF. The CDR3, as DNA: TGTGCCAGCAGTTACTCAGGGATCGACAGCTACGAGCAGTACTTC.

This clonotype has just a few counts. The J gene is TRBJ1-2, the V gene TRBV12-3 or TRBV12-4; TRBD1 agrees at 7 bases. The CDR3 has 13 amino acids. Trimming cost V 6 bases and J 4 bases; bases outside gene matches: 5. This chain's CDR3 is CASSGGQAYGYTF. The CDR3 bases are TGTGCCAGCAGCGGTGGACAGGCCTATGGCTACACCTTC.

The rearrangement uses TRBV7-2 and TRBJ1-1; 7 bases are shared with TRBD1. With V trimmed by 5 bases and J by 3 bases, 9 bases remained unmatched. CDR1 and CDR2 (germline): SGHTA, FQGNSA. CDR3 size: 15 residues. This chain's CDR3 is CASSPRGGRDTEAFF. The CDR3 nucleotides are TGTGCCAGCAGCCCTAGAGGGGGCCGAGACACTGAAGCTTTCTTT.

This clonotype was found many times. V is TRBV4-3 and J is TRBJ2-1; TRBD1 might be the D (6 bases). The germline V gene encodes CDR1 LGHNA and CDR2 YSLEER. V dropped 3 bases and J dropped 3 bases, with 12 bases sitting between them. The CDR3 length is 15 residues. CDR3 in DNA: TGCGCCAGCAGCCAGGGGCAGGGGTACTACAATGAGCAGTTCTTC. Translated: CASSQGQGYYNEQFF.

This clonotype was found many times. The CDR3 bases are TGTGCCAGCAGCTTTTCAGCGGGCACCGGGGAGCTGTTTTTT. Translating it yields CASSFSAGTGELFF. This chain links TRBV7-3 with TRBJ2-2, with D perhaps TRBD2 (6 bases). The V and J ends lost 3 bases and 4 bases respectively, with 9 bases between them. The germline V gene encodes CDR1 SGHTA and CDR2 FQGTGA. The CDR3 totals 14 residues.

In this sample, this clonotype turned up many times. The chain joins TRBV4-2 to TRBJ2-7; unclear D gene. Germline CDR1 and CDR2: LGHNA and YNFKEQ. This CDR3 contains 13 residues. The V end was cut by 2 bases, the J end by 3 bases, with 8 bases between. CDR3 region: CASSQPGSYEQYF. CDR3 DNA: TGTGCCAGCAGCCAACCGGGCAGCTACGAGCAGTACTTC.

The CDR3 region has the DNA TGTGCCAGCAGTTACAATAACAGGGACAATGAGCAGTTCTTC. Residues: CASSYNNRDNEQFF. The chain has TRBV6-5 and TRBJ2-1; a weak D match, TRBD1 (6 bases). The germline gives CDR1 MNHEY, CDR2 SVGAGI. Trimming took off 2 bases at V and 5 bases at J, with 10 bases between the two ends. The CDR3 contains 14 residues.

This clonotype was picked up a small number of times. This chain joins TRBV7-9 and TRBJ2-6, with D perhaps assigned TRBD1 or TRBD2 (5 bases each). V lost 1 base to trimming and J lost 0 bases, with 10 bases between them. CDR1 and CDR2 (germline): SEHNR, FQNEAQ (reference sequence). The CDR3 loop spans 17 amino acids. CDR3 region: CASSLVGASSGANVLTF. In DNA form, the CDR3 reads TGTGCCAGCAGCTTAGTCGGGGCTAGCTCTGGGGCCAACGTCCTGACTTTC.

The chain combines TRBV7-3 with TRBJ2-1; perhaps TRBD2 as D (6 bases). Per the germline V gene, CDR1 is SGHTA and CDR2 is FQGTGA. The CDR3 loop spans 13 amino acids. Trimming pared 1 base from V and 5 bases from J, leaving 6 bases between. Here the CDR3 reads CASSLIADNEQFF. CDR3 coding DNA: TGTGCCAGCAGCTTAATAGCGGACAATGAGCAGTTCTTC.

In nucleotides, the CDR3 is TGCGCCAGCAGGGGGGGGGCCGCCTCCAATGAGCAGTTCTTC. This codes for CASRGGAASNEQFF. The V gene is TRBV5-1, the J gene TRBJ2-1, with TRBD2 as a possible D gene (7 bases). The CDR3 is 14 amino acids. Trimming took off 5 bases at V and 6 bases at J, with 15 bases between the two ends. Per the germline V gene, CDR1 is SGHRS and CDR2 is YFSETQ.

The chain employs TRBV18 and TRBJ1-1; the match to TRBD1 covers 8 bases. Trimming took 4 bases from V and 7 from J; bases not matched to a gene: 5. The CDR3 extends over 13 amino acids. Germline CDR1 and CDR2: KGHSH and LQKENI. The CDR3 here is CASSRRGTGEAFF. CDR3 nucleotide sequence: TGTGCCAGCTCACGAAGAGGGACAGGTGAAGCTTTCTTT.

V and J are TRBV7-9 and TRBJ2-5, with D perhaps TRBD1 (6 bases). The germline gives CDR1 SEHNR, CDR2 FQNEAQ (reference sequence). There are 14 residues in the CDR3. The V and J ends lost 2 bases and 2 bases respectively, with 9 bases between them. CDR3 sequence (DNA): TGTGCCAGCAGCTTACCGCAGGGGCAAGAGACCCAGTACTTC. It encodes CASSLPQGQETQYF. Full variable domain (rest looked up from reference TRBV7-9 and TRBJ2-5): DTGVSQNPRHKITKRGQNVTFRCDPISEHNRLYWYRQTLGQGPEFLTYFQNEAQLEKSRLLSDRFSAERPKGSFSTLEIQRTEQGDSAMYLCASSLPQGQETQYFGPGTRLLVL.

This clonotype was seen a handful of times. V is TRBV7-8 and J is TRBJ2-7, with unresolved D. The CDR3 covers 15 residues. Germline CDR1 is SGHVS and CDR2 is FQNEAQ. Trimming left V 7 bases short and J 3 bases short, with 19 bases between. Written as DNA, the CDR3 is TGTGCCAGCATTAAAAGCCTCGGTTTTAGCTACGAGCAGTACTTC. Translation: CASIKSLGFSYEQYF.

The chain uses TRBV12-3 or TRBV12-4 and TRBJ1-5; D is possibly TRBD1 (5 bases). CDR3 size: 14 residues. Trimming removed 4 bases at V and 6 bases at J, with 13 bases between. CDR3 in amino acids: CASSSGQGFQPQHF. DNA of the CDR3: TGTGCCAGCAGTTCGGGGCAGGGTTTTCAGCCCCAGCATTTT.

CDR3 sequence reads: CSAATSGTGEQFF. CDR3 nucleotide sequence: TGCAGCGCCGCTACTAGCGGGACGGGTGAGCAGTTCTTC. The rearrangement uses TRBV29-1 and TRBJ2-1; 10 bases align to TRBD2. Looked up from germline, CDR1 is SQVTM and CDR2 is ANQGSEA. The CDR3 spans 13 residues. V was pared by 7 bases and J by 9 bases, with 9 bases of the junction left unmatched.

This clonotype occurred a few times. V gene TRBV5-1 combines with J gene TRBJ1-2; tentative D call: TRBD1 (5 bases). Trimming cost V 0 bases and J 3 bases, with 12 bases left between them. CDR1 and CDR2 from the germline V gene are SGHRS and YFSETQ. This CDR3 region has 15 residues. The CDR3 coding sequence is TGCGCCAGCAGCTTGGTTGGGGGGTTTGACTATGGCTACACCTTC. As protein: CASSLVGGFDYGYTF.

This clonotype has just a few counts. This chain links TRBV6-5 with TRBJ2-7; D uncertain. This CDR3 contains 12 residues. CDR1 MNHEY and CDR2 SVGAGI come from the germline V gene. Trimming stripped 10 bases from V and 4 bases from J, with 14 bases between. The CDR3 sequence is CATSNEEYEQYF. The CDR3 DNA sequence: TGTGCCACCTCAAACGAAGAATACGAGCAGTACTTC.

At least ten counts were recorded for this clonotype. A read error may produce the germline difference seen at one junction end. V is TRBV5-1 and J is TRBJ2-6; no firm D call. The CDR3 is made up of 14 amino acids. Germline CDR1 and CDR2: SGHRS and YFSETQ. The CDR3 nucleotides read TGTGCCAGCAGTCTGAGCTCTGGGGCCAACGTCCTGACTTTC. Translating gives CASSLSSGANVLTF. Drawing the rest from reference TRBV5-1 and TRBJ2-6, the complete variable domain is KAGVTQTPRYLIKTRGQQVTLSCSPISGHRSVSWYQQTPGQGLQFLFEYFSETQRNKGNFPGRFSGRQFSNSRSEMNVSTLELGDSALYLCASSLSSGANVLTFGAGSRLTVL.

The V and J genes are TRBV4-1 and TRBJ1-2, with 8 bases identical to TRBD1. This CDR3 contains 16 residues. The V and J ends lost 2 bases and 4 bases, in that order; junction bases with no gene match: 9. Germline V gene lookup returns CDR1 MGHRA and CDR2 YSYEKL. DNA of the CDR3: TGCGCCAGCAGCCAAAAATCAGGGGGCGATAGCTATGGCTACACCTTC. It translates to CASSQKSGGDSYGYTF.

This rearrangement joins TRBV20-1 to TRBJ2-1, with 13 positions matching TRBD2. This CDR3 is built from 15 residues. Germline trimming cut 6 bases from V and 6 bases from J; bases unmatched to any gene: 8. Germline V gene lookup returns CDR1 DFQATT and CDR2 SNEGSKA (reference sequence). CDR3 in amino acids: CSAWTSGRGGNEQFF. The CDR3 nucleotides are TGCAGTGCGTGGACTAGCGGGAGAGGTGGCAATGAGCAGTTCTTC.

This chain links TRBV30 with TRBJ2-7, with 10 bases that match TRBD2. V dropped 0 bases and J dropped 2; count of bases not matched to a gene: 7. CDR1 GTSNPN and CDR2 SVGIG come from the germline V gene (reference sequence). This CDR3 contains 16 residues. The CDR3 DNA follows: TGTGCCTGGAGTGTTGTTAGCGGGAGGCCCACCTACGAGCAGTACTTC. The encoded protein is CAWSVVSGRPTYEQYF.